This T cell receptor beta chain was observed in a study of blood T cell repertoires in COVID-19. For the study at large: COVID-19 samples from acute and convalescent phases originated in the United States, Italy and Spain. From T cells, B-cell-depleted T cells, or PBMCs came the material, which was cDNA or gDNA.

Trimming at V came to 4 bases and at J to 4 bases, leaving 6 bases not matched to a gene. The CDR3 length is 14 residues. The germline V gene encodes CDR1 SNHLY and CDR2 FYNNEI. As handled by the study authors: Reference gene primer amplification gave nucleated cell count estimates. Sequencing used immunoSEQ multiplex PCR; TCRdb keeps in-frame clones, though not all of them. Clonal size and the V and J genes are those of that table, whereas D and trimming came from the DNA. The sample has 100,000 to 150,000 clones; over 75% are singletons. Input material: peripheral blood. The receptor was isolated from a woman of 80 years or more with acute or convalescent COVID-19. The rearrangement uses TRBV2 and TRBJ1-2; 7 bases align to TRBD1. The chain's CDR3 is CASSGPGQLYGYTF. In DNA, the CDR3 is TGTGCCAGCAGTGGACCGGGACAGCTCTATGGCTACACCTTC.